This T cell receptor (beta chain) was identified during a study of T cell responses to AZD1222 COVID-19 vaccine. General study points: Reports say nearly half of spike-specific TCRs go after unmutated variant regions. Seropositive at baseline were only a handful of AZD1222 recipients. Donors skewed white British and female; clonal diversity was possibly underestimated.

V was shortened by 6 bases and J by 2 bases, with 7 bases between the two germline ends. Germline V CDR1 and CDR2: SQVTM, ANQGSEA. CDR3 size: 11 residues. Of note for this clone: Its antigen remains unidentified.

Using immunoSEQ multiplex PCR, the repertoire was profiled, and TCRdb retains in-frame clones only, with some absent. This table holds some 120,000 clones, about 91% found once. The receptor was derived from an adult in good health. The genes are TRBV29-1 and TRBJ1-2; D not resolved. The sequencing used peripheral blood, collected on day 0 of AZD1222 vaccination. CDR3 loop: CSVQENYGYTF. CDR3 DNA sequence: TGCAGCGTCCAGGAGAACTATGGCTACACCTTC.